This TCR beta chain was found in a study of cytomegalovirus exposure and HLA in healthy donors. Sequencing was performed with immunoSEQ multiplex PCR; in TCRdb, only in-frame clones are kept and a portion is missing. This table has 80,000 to 100,000 clones, around 90% appearing once. Germline lookup yields CDR1 MDHEN and CDR2 SYDVKM. CDR3 length equals 14 residues. The V and J ends lost 2 bases and 7 bases, in that order; junction bases with no gene match: 6. Broader study findings: Despite most TCR sequences being rare, some public TCRs occurred in many donors. Within the 95 to 150 validation repertoires, first-cohort TCR clusters tended to co-occur, according to a later analysis. Altogether, 160 or so TCR beta chains were recorded as cytomegalovirus-associated.

This clone has only a few counts. Antigen specificity is unknown. The clonotype originates from a man aged 25 to 40 in good health and CMV-seronegative. The specimen was PBMCs. V usage is TRBV28 and J usage is TRBJ1-2, with TRBD1 matching over 8 bases. The CDR3 sequence: CASSLQGARGGYTF. CDR3 in DNA: TGTGCCAGCAGTTTACAGGGGGCTCGAGGTGGCTACACCTTC.